The T cell receptor beta chain under discussion was sequenced for a study of blood T cells in healthy people across ages. The germline V gene encodes CDR1 MNHEY and CDR2 SVGAGI. J was trimmed by 4 bases and V by 8 bases; bases with no gene match: 11. This CDR3 comprises 15 residues. The use of a sample-barcoded 5' primer and a J-beta primer mix characterized a second PCR of about 6 to 11 cycles. TCRdb independently ran MiXCR on the 5' RACE reads; one entry per CDR3 protein. The repertoire consists of around 1,000,000 distinct CDR3 sequences, with around 27% occurring once and the leading ten covering approximately 0.7%. The sample holds a few counts of this clonotype. These data are also associated with another study on T cells of mothers and their children.

The rearrangement joins TRBV6-5 to TRBJ2-3; TRBD2 matches 8 bases. This TCR was sampled from a girl aged 2-10 years in good health. Sequenced sample: blood. The chain's CDR3 is CASGASGSFADTQYF. The CDR3 DNA reads as TGTGCCAGCGGAGCTAGCGGGTCCTTTGCAGATACGCAGTATTTT.